Listed here is a single TCR beta chain. This clonotype occurred many times. Its cognate antigen has yet to be identified. No qualities accompany the bases; no much larger clone lies one base away. The data were obtained in a study of regulatory T cells in long-lasting Graves disease (dated by TCRdb to the early 2020s). As for the study more broadly: In the newly diagnosed Graves' disease group, patients had been taking antithyroid drugs for less than 3 months. This study used TCR sequencing and RNA sequencing of peripheral blood to compare persistent Graves' disease patients against newly diagnosed Graves' disease patients. The study was registered as a clinical trial and conducted in China. A total of about 33 samples were covered by TCR sequencing, comprising approximately 13 persistent and some 20 newly diagnosed Graves' disease patients.

The sample's time point label, decoded: newly diagnosed GD, antithyroid drugs for less than 3 months. For both TCR sequencing and RNA sequencing, RNA was extracted from PBMCs in TRIzol. Graves' disease was diagnosed according to American Thyroid Association guidelines. Patients were recruited from an endocrinology department in Xi'an, China. From each patient, roughly 9 milliliters of peripheral blood was collected into an EDTA anticoagulant tube. Ficoll Paque Plus density gradient separation was used to isolate PBMCs, and no further T cell sorting was performed. RNA quality was checked with an Agilent 2100 Bioanalyzer and agarose gel, and concentration with a NanoDrop 2000. Library method: multiplex PCR. Sequencing relied on an Illumina HiSeq 4000. TCR beta libraries were built with iRepertoire HTBI primers and Arm-PCR amplification of CDR3 regions. Before sequencing, the PCR products went through gel purification. The original methods were these. Gene usage analysis of CDR3 amino acid clonotypes used the roughly 60 TRBV and about 14 TRBJ segments found across samples. Filtered high-quality paired reads were merged into contigs using COPE and FqMerger. BLAST was used to align contigs to the IMGT TRBV, TRBD and TRBJ reference genes, and CDR3 was defined following IMGT. Clonotypes above 0.1% frequency were classified as highly expanded clones. Shannon entropy served as the measure of repertoire diversity, while the Gini coefficient captured V-J evenness. A clonotype was considered public if more than one individual shared it. Using fastp at Q25 and MiXCR, TCRdb reprocessed the public reads and kept productive beta chains. Merged by CDR3 protein, the rows form single entries marked with the most common genes and DNA. These V and J calls originate from TCRdb's pipeline instead of the authors' own analysis. Counted in this sample were a few hundred thousand distinct CDR3 sequences; about 20% of them appeared once. Approximately 15% of the sample is held by the ten biggest clonotypes.

Results the study describes overall, beyond this receptor: Compared with newly diagnosed patients, persistent Graves' disease patients had lower TCR Shannon entropy and fewer highly expanded clones, which suggests clonal expansion. Patients with persistent disease shared more public clonotypes (around 2,500) than newly diagnosed patients did (966). Only peripheral blood was studied, because thyroid tissue, the primary lesion, was inaccessible. Sequencing and analysis were limited to the TCR beta chain. TRBV28, TRBJ1-2 and TRBJ2-5 were preferentially used in persistent disease, while TRBV20-1 and TRBJ2-1 were favored in newly diagnosed disease. The authors acknowledged the small sample size as a limitation that may reduce accuracy.

V gives up 5 bases and J gives up 3 bases, and the segment between their germline ends measures 17 bases. CDR1 and CDR2, per the germline V gene, are SGHTA and FQGTGA. The CDR3, from cysteine to phenylalanine, totals 16 residues. The CDR3 DNA has 48 bases and is translated from base 1. These same data were also listed under a study on T cells in Graves' hyperthyroidism and ophthalmopathy. The second study, in turn, reports: A patient counted as having stable Graves' hyperthyroidism if no progression to ophthalmopathy occurred over 18 months of follow-up. Hyperthyroidism patients were newly diagnosed, had a disease duration of under 2 months, and were aged 18 to 65 years. The study excluded patients with uncontrolled infections, other autoimmune diseases, pregnancy or lactation. Diagnoses were based on clinical symptoms, serum thyroxine and TRAb, thyroid ultrasound and orbital computed tomography. A first-round RT-PCR of the TCR CDR3 used the HTBI primer set with the Qiagen OneStep RT-PCR kit. Most expanded thyroid clonotypes (frequency above 0.001) were also detected in blood, a finding suggesting that blood repertoires may reflect thyroid immune responses. Ophthalmopathy was separated from stable hyperthyroidism by a 13 V-J signature model, with around 88% sensitivity and just over 81% specificity obtained in cross-validation and 80%/75% obtained in testing. In validation, the model predicted progression to ophthalmopathy a median of about 6.5 months before onset, with about 64% sensitivity and roughly 79% specificity. A discovery cohort of about 96 patients, 43 with Graves' ophthalmopathy and 57 with stable Graves' hyperthyroidism, was used to find distinguishing TCR V-J signatures. Prospective prediction of ophthalmopathy was tested in an independent validation cohort of 18 to 20 hyperthyroidism patients and around 16 patients who later progressed to ophthalmopathy. The approximately 90 discovery patients were randomly split 7:3 into training and test sets. The study also compared thyroid tissue and blood T-cell repertoires from 5 to 7 Graves' hyperthyroidism patients. After blood sampling, hyperthyroidism patients were treated with methimazole at a starting dose of 30 mg daily, and ophthalmopathy patients were treated with high-dose intravenous methylprednisolone. A second multiplex PCR round built the libraries, followed by size selection and purification. The libraries were sequenced on an Illumina HiSeq2000 using paired-end 100 bp reads. Raw data were processed with SOAPnuke, discarding reads with adapters, uncalled bases, mean Phred below 15, or no exact constant-primer or identifier match. High-quality paired reads were merged using COPE v1.2.5, and each unique nucleotide sequence was defined as a clonotype. MiTCR v1.1 was used to align the clonotypes against IMGT TRBV, TRBD and TRBJ reference segments. Analysis was restricted to V-J combinations with a frequency above 0.0001, which covered 99.2% of repertoires. A TCS score was defined as the ratio of F50 (clonal expansion) to E x V (chaos), with BLOSUM62-based TCRdist applied between CDR3 peptides within each V-J. Welch's t-statistics and random forest reduced roughly 500 V-J features to about 12, which were used in a naive Bayes classifier (R e1071). No statistical method was used to set the sample size in advance, and investigators knew the group allocation. The paper reports TCR Vbeta CDR3 sequencing of over 130 peripheral blood samples: around 45 ophthalmopathy, fewer than 80 hyperthyroidism and around 17 progressor patients.

Sequencing was performed on peripheral blood mononuclear cells (PBMCs), taken at new diagnosis, from a patient treated with antithyroid drugs. This TCR was recovered from a woman aged 25 to 45 with Graves disease. Donor details come from another sample of the same person, matched by shared clones. The sequence joins TRBV7-3 to TRBJ2-1; the D gene identity is not certain. Here is the DNA: TGTGCCAGCAGCCCAAGGAGTACGACGGACTACAATGAGCAGTTCTTC. Its amino acids are CASSPRSTTDYNEQFF.